This TCR beta chain was recovered during a study of shared clonotypes between healthy human individuals. A single count supports this clone. A split of CD4+ cells into CD45RA+ naive and CD45RA-negative memory subsets was performed. Genomic DNA from each subset was divided evenly over several immunoSEQ plates. Profiling relied on immunoSEQ multiplex PCR, and the TCRdb table lists in-frame clones only, not all of them. The repertoire holds fewer than 2.5 million clones, with 93% as singletons. Looked up from germline, CDR1 is SEHNR and CDR2 is FQNEAQ (reference sequence). The V end was cut by 2 bases, the J end by 4 bases, with 14 bases between. CDR3 length equals 15 residues.

The source material was naive CD4+ T cells from PBMCs. Subset specified: CD45RA+ positively selected. V is TRBV7-9 and J is TRBJ1-2; D remains unclear. The receptor was isolated from a man between 18 and 35 years old in good health. Some clones in this sample may be carry-over from other donors' samples. Written as DNA, the CDR3 is TGTGCCAGCAGCTTAATTGGCGGGAGAGGCTATGGCTACACCTTC. Amino acid sequence: CASSLIGGRGYGYTF.